The T cell receptor beta chain described here comes from a study of blood T cell repertoires in COVID-19 (TCRdb year 2020). With respect to the entire study: Samples from collaborators originated in the United States, Italy and Spain and spanned both the acute and convalescent phases of COVID-19. HLA class I and class II types, where available, came from metadata supplied by the sample provider rather than from assay-based typing. Samples were obtained from the ongoing ImmuneRACE study (first 160 participants) and from about 1,300 subjects provided by 6 global collaborators. Sample metadata almost always included a de-identified subject ID, COVID-19 status, age in years and sex. The repertoires were made available in a free public database intended to serve as a resource for research on the immune response to SARS-CoV-2. The prospective study material was composed of cDNA or gDNA derived from T cells, B-cell-depleted T cells, or PBMCs. Deeply sampled blood TCRbeta repertoires from subjects exposed to, actively infected with, or recovered from COVID-19 were included in the dataset.

The CDR3 has 13 amino acids, counting the end cysteine and phenylalanine. Only CDR3 DNA is held: 39 bases, read in frame from base 1. V drops 3 bases and J drops 6 bases, leaving 9 bases in between. As encoded in the germline V gene, CDR1 is SGHTA while CDR2 is FQGNSA. One collaborating source in Seattle enrolled patients during active infection and followed them longitudinally through the course of disease. Collaborating institutions collected whole blood in K2EDTA tubes following their own protocols. For TCRbeta analysis, collaborators shipped samples as frozen whole blood, isolated PBMCs, or DNA extracted from either of those sample types. Comment on this clone: Which antigen it targets is not known. Base qualities are not recorded, but no much larger clone differs from it by a single base.

TCRbeta CDR3 regions were amplified from genomic DNA using the immunoSEQ Assay, a bias-controlled multiplex PCR. Concerning the study's data processing: The number of nucleated cells in each sample was estimated from the amplification of reference gene primers within the assay. To quantify the absolute abundance of each unique TCRbeta CDR3 rearrangement, sequence reads were collapsed and filtered. For each sample, productive Simpson clonality was calculated as the square root of Simpson's diversity index over productive rearrangements. The immuneACCESS repertoire file appears here via TCRdb, limited to in-frame rearrangements. These files lack a portion of the clones; in checked studies, under half of the deficit traces to unresolved V genes, and the cause of the others is not known. V, J and clone size derive from that table, while D and trimming were established from the DNA sequence. For this sample the table gives about 160,000 clones, of which about 85% were detected only once. In total, the top ten clones hold under 7.5% of the sample.

The paper as a whole reports these results and caveats: How much clinical and demographic metadata was included differed by source and by participant, and the metadata was provided uncurated.

The V and J genes are TRBV7-2 and TRBJ1-5; too little of a D gene remains to name it. This sequence was found in an older man with COVID-19, enrolled during active disease. The sample consisted of peripheral blood. The CDR3 amino acid sequence is: CASSFSSGQPQHF. The DNA is as follows: TGTGCCAGCAGCTTCTCCTCCGGTCAGCCCCAGCATTTT.